Described below is a single TCR beta chain sequence and its context. Using immunoSEQ multiplex PCR, the repertoire was profiled, and TCRdb retains in-frame clones only, with some absent. The sample shows about 820,000 clones, 80% to 95% of them seen only once. Positively selected for CCR7, the CD45RO-negative cells used as naive CD8 cells excluded terminally differentiated effector memory CD45RA+ cells. The ends were cut back, 0 bases at V and 4 bases at J, with 10 bases in the middle. The V gene's germline CDR1 is MGHRA and CDR2 YSYEKL. The CDR3 has 14 residues. This entry belongs to a study of shared clonotypes between healthy human individuals.

The origin of this receptor is a man aged 30 to 45 in good health. This rearrangement joins TRBV4-1 to TRBJ2-7; unclear D gene. The sample taken for sequencing was naive CD8+ T cells sorted from blood. Written as DNA, the CDR3 is TGCGCCAGCAGCCAAGATTTTGGCCGATACGAGCAGTACTTC. It translates to CASSQDFGRYEQYF.